The present TCR beta chain was sequenced within a study of blood T cell repertoires in COVID-19. About the research overall: Acute-phase and convalescent COVID-19 samples originated in the United States, Italy and Spain. Sources were T cells, B-cell-depleted T cells, or PBMCs; the material itself was cDNA or gDNA.

Per the study methods: Estimated nucleated cell counts came from reference gene primer amplification. Only in-frame clones appear in the TCRdb table, and some are missing; sequencing was by immunoSEQ multiplex PCR. For V, J and clone size, that table is used; D and trimming come from the DNA. Altogether about 210,000 clones are present, around four fifths being singletons, with the ten largest covering about 5.6%. The germline V gene encodes CDR1 LGHDT and CDR2 YNNKEL (reference sequence). V gave up 1 base and J gave up 4 bases, with 17 bases separating them. CDR3 length: 16 residues. In Seattle, patients joined the study during active infection and were tracked longitudinally.

This TCR was recovered from a woman in her sixties or seventies with COVID-19, enrolled during active disease. The V and J genes are TRBV3-1 (or the pseudogene TRBV3-2) and TRBJ2-7, with D possibly matching TRBD2 (6 bases). Sequencing was performed on peripheral blood. The CDR3 nucleotides are TGTGCCAGCAGCCAAGTTCCCCCGGGGGTGGGGTACGAGCAGTACTTC. This sequence encodes CASSQVPPGVGYEQYF.